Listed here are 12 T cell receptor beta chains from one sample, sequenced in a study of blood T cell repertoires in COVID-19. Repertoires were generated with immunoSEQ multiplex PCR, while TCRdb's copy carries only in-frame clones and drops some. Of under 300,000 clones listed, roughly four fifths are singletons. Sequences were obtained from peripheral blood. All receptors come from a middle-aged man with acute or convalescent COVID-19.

For the CDR3, the DNA is TGTGCCAGCAGCTTCAGACTAGGGGCCTACGAGCAGTACTTC. Protein sequence: CASSFRLGAYEQYF. V gene TRBV9 combines with J gene TRBJ2-7; D may be TRBD2 (6 bases). V lost 4 bases, J lost 2 bases, and 13 bases lay in between. Germline lookup yields CDR1 SGDLS and CDR2 YYNGEE. The CDR3 length is 14 residues.

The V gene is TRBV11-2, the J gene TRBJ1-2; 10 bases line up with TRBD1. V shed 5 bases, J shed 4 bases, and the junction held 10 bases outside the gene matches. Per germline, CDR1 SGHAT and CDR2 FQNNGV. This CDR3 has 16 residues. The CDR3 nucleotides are TGTGCCAGCAGCAAAGCCGGGACAGGGGATTTCTATGGCTACACCTTC. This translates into CASSKAGTGDFYGYTF.

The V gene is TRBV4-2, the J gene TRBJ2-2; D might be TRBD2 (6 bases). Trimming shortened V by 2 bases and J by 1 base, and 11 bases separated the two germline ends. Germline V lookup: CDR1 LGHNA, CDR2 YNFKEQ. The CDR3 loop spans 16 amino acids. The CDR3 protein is CASSQRASENTGELFF. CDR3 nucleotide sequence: TGTGCCAGCAGCCAAAGGGCTAGCGAGAACACCGGGGAGCTGTTTTTT.

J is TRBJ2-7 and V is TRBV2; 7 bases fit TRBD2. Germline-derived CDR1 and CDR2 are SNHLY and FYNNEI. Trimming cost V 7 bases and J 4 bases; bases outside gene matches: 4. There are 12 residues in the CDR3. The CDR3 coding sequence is TGTGCCAGCAAAGGGACTACATACGAGCAGTACTTC. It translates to CASKGTTYEQYF.

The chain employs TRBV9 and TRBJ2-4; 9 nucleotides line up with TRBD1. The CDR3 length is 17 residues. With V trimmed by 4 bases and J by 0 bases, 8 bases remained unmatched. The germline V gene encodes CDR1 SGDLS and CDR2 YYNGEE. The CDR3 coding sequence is TGTGCCAGCAGCCCCTGGACAGGGGACTTAGCCAAAAACATTCAGTACTTC. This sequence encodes CASSPWTGDLAKNIQYF.

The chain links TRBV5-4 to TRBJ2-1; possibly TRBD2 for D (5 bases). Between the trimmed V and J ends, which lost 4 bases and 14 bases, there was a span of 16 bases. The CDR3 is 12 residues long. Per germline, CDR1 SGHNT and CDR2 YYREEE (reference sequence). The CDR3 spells CASSPRRGLEFF. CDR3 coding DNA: TGTGCCAGCAGCCCACGCCGGGGATTAGAGTTCTTC.

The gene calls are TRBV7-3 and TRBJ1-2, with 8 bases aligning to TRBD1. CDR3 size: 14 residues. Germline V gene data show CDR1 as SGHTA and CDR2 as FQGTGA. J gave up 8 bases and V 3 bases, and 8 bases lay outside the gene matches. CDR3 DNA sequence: TGTGCCAGCAGCTTGACCAGGGGGCGCAAGGGCTACACCTTC. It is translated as CASSLTRGRKGYTF.

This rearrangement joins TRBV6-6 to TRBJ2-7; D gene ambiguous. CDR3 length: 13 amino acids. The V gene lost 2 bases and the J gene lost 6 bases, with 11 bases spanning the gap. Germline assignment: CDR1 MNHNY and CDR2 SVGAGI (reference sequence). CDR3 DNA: TGTGCCAGCAGTTACCGAGAGAGAGTCGAGCAGTACTTC. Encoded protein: CASSYRERVEQYF.

CDR3 coding DNA: TGCGCCAGCAGCTCCGGGACAGAAGACACTGAAGCTTTCTTT. Protein: CASSSGTEDTEAFF. This chain joins TRBV5-1 and TRBJ1-1; 7 nucleotides align to TRBD1. The CDR3 is 14 residues long. Per germline, CDR1 SGHRS and CDR2 YFSETQ. J gave up 3 bases and V 3 bases, and 5 bases lay outside the gene matches.

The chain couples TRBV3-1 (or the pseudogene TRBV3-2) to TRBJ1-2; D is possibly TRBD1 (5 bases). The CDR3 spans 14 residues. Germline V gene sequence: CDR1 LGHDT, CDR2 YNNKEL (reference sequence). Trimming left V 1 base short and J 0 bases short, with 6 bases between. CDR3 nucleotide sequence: TGTGCCAGCAGCCAAGGGACACCTAACTATGGCTACACCTTC. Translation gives CASSQGTPNYGYTF.

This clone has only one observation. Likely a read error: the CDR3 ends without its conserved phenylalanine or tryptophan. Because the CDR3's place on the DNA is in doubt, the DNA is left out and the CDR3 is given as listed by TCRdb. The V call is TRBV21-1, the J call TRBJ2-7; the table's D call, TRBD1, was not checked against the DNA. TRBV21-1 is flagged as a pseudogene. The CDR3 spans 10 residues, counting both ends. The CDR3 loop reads CASSKGAGGS.

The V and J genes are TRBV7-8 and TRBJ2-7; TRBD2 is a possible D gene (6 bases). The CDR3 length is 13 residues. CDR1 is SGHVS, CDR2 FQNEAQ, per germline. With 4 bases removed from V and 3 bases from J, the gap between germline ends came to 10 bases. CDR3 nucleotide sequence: TGTGCCAGCAGCTCTTCCGGGAGCTACGAGCAGTACTTC. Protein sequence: CASSSSGSYEQYF.